A single sample is the source of the 5 T cell receptor beta chains below, sequenced in a study of regulatory T cells in long-lasting Graves disease. The TCR beta library used iRepertoire HTBI primers with Arm-PCR amplification of CDR3. TCRdb re-called the multiplex PCR reads with MiXCR, one entry per CDR3 protein. The sample carries more than 400,000 distinct CDR3 sequences, about 17% recorded once. Noted time point: newly diagnosed GD, antithyroid drugs for less than 3 months. PBMC-extracted RNA yielded the TCR library. These data are also associated with another study on T cells in Graves' hyperthyroidism and ophthalmopathy.

The sample here was peripheral blood mononuclear cells (PBMCs), taken at new diagnosis, from a patient treated with antithyroid drugs. Source of these receptors: a woman aged 25 to 45 with Graves disease.

This clonotype was observed many times. V is TRBV11-2 and J is TRBJ2-5; 7 bases map to TRBD2. Germline V gene data show CDR1 as SGHAT and CDR2 as FQNNGV. The CDR3 contains 18 residues. The J segment lost 5 bases and the V segment lost 1 base, leaving 16 bases of the junction unmatched. The CDR3 is CASSLGSLVRELKETQYF. As DNA, the CDR3 is TGTGCCAGCAGCTTAGGTAGTCTAGTGCGGGAGCTCAAGGAGACCCAGTACTTC. The entire variable domain, with the rest obtained from reference TRBV11-2 and TRBJ2-5, is as follows: EAGVAQSPRYKIIEKRQSVAFWCNPISGHATLYWYQQILGQGPKLLIQFQNNGVVDDSQLPKDRFSAERLKGVDSTLKIQPAKLEDSAVYLCASSLGSLVRELKETQYFGPGTRLLVL.

This clonotype was counted a single time. The genes are TRBV6-2 or TRBV6-3 and TRBJ2-3; tentative D call: TRBD2 (5 bases). Per the germline V gene, CDR1 is MNHEY and CDR2 is SVGEGT. The V and J ends lost 5 bases and 4 bases respectively, with 22 bases between them. There are 17 residues in the CDR3. The CDR3 is CASSEAVLRLRSDTQYF. Written as DNA, the CDR3 is TGTGCCAGCAGTGAAGCGGTGCTTCGGTTACGGTCAGATACGCAGTATTTT.

This chain uses TRBV6-1 with TRBJ2-7; 10 positions match TRBD2. The CDR3 is made up of 16 amino acids. Trimming at V came to 7 bases and at J to 6 bases, leaving 15 bases not matched to a gene. Germline CDR1 is MNHNS and CDR2 is SASEGT. The chain's CDR3 is CASTRGRLAGVREQYF. Here the CDR3 DNA reads TGTGCCAGCACGCGCGGGAGGCTAGCGGGAGTACGCGAGCAGTACTTC.

As for this clonotype: This sequence may be a read error, since a much larger clone differs from it by one base. The rearrangement joins TRBV29-1 to TRBJ2-3; 8 bases match TRBD2. The CDR3 consists of 16 residues. Germline V gene data show CDR1 as SQVTM and CDR2 as ANQGSEA. V lost 2 bases and J lost 2; bases outside the gene matches: 9. CDR3 sequence: CSVENRTSGNTDTQYF. The CDR3 coding sequence is TGCAGCGTTGAAAATAGAACTAGCGGAAACACAGATACGCAGTATTTT.

This clonotype came up many times. V usage is TRBV3-1 and J usage is TRBJ2-5; D is possibly TRBD2 (5 bases). Trimming took 1 base from V and 2 from J, leaving 8 bases between them. The CDR3 has 14 residues. CDR1 is LGHDT and CDR2 is YNNKEL in the germline V gene (reference sequence). The CDR3, as DNA: TGTGCCAGCAGCCAAGGGCCGGGACAAGAGACCCAGTACTTC. It translates to CASSQGPGQETQYF.